Below, 32 T cell receptor beta chains from the same sample are listed, as sequenced in a study of blood T cell repertoires in COVID-19. Libraries were prepared by immunoSEQ multiplex PCR; TCRdb keeps only in-frame clonotypes and omits some of them. The sample lists about 210,000 clones; less than 85% were seen once. Specimen: peripheral blood. The receptors here all came from a woman in her sixties or seventies with acute or convalescent COVID-19.

The chain is built from TRBV4-2 and TRBJ1-2, with 8 positions matching TRBD1. The CDR3 runs to 15 residues. V shed 1 base, J shed 4 bases, and the junction held 5 bases outside the gene matches. Germline CDR1 and CDR2: LGHNA and YNFKEQ. The CDR3 nucleotides read TGTGCCAGCAGCCAAGGAGGGGGGACAGGCTATGGCTACACCTTC. It specifies CASSQGGGTGYGYTF.

This chain connects TRBV11-2 to TRBJ2-4, with TRBD2 matching 15 bases. The CDR3 consists of 18 residues. Looked up from germline, CDR1 is SGHAT and CDR2 is FQNNGV. With V trimmed by 5 bases and J by 2 bases, 7 bases remained unmatched. The CDR3 DNA sequence: TGTGCCAGCAGCCGGACTAGCGGGGGGGCTGGAACCAAAAACATTCAGTACTTC. Protein product: CASSRTSGGAGTKNIQYF.

The V gene is TRBV7-3, the J gene TRBJ2-3; a possible D gene is TRBD2 (5 bases). CDR3 length: 18 residues. V was cut by 1 base and J by 0 bases, with 17 bases left in between. Looked up from germline, CDR1 is SGHTA and CDR2 is FQGTGA. CDR3 DNA: TGTGCCAGCAGCTTAAAATATGGAGGCCCATCTAGCACAGATACGCAGTATTTT. Amino acid sequence: CASSLKYGGPSSTDTQYF.

The V and J genes are TRBV18 and TRBJ2-5; the D gene is possibly TRBD2 (6 bases). Per germline, CDR1 KGHSH and CDR2 LQKENI. V lost 5 bases, J lost 5 bases, and 15 bases lay in between. The CDR3 loop spans 14 amino acids. The CDR3 DNA follows: TGTGCCAGCTCATCCCAGCGGGCTGGGGAGACCCAGTACTTC. As protein: CASSSQRAGETQYF.

The sample holds one count of this clone. The chain carries TRBV19 and TRBJ1-2, with D uncertain. In germline, CDR1 is LNHDA, CDR2 SQIVND (reference sequence). The V end lost 5 bases, the J end lost 4 bases, and 14 bases lay between the germline ends. The CDR3 has 14 residues. CDR3 DNA sequence: TGTGCCAGTAGTCTGGCAGATACGCCCTATGGCTACACCTTC. Its protein is CASSLADTPYGYTF.

J is TRBJ2-7 and V is TRBV25-1; D is perhaps TRBD2 (5 bases). The CDR3 length is 14 residues. Germline loops: CDR1 MGHDK, CDR2 SYGVNS. V was trimmed by 5 bases and J by 2 bases, leaving 13 bases between them. CDR3 DNA sequence: TGTGCCAGCAGTCAAGATATAGCGACCTACGAGCAGTACTTC. Translated: CASSQDIATYEQYF.

This clone has just a few counts. This chain uses TRBV19 with TRBJ1-6; D is uncertain. Germline CDR1 reads LNHDA; CDR2 reads SQIVND (reference sequence). There are 12 residues in the CDR3. Trimming stripped 3 bases from V and 9 bases from J, with 6 bases between. CDR3 residues: CASSMRGSPLHF. CDR3 nucleotides: TGTGCCAGTAGTATGCGGGGTTCACCCCTCCACTTT. Drawing the rest from reference TRBV19 and TRBJ1-6, the complete variable domain is DGGITQSPKYLFRKEGQNVTLSCEQNLNHDAMYWYRQDPGQGLRLIYYSQIVNDFQKGDIAEGYSVSREKKESFPLTVTSAQKNPTAFYLCASSMRGSPLHFGNGTRLTVT.

The chain uses TRBV6-5 and TRBJ1-4; TRBD1 is a possible D gene (6 bases). The CDR3 is made up of 14 amino acids. V dropped 3 bases and J dropped 7 bases, with 12 bases sitting between them. Germline V lookup: CDR1 MNHEY, CDR2 SVGAGI. The CDR3 spells CASSYTGYSEKLFF. CDR3 DNA: TGTGCCAGCAGTTATACAGGGTACTCTGAAAAACTGTTTTTT.

This clone was picked up one time. This rearrangement joins TRBV4-3 to TRBJ2-2; TRBD2 agrees at 7 bases. The junction had 11 bases not matched to a gene; V was cut back by 0 bases and J by 7 bases. This CDR3 region has 17 residues. CDR1 is LGHNA and CDR2 is YSLEER in the germline V gene. CDR3 in DNA: TGCGCCAGCAGCCAAGATCCCCCGGGGGGAGTGGGCGGGGAGCTGTTTTTT. The encoded protein is CASSQDPPGGVGGELFF.

This CDR3 reads CATKKATGEETQYF. The CDR3 nucleotides read TGTGCCACAAAGAAAGCGACAGGGGAGGAGACCCAGTACTTC. The chain employs TRBV6-6 and TRBJ2-5, with 8 bases that match TRBD1. The CDR3 covers 14 residues. V gave up 10 bases and J gave up 5 bases; unmatched junction bases: 12. In germline, CDR1 is MNHNY, CDR2 SVGAGI (reference sequence).

The rearrangement joins TRBV7-2 to TRBJ2-3, with a weak D call TRBD2 (7 bases). The V end was cut by 6 bases, the J end by 6 bases, with 16 bases between. From germline, CDR1 is SGHTA and CDR2 FQGNSA. The length of the CDR3 is 14 residues. The CDR3 reads CASSVGGAFDTQYF. The CDR3 bases are TGTGCCAGCAGTGTAGGGGGGGCGTTTGATACGCAGTATTTT.

The J gene is TRBJ1-2, the V gene TRBV24-1; 9 positions agree with TRBD1. The germline gives CDR1 KGHDR, CDR2 SFDVKD. After removal of 2 bases from V and 2 bases from J, the junction contained 2 bases not matched to a gene. CDR3 length: 15 residues. CDR3 nucleotide sequence: TGTGCCACCAGTGATTCCGGGACAGGGAACTATGGCTACACCTTC. Amino acid sequence: CATSDSGTGNYGYTF.

The rearrangement uses TRBV4-3 and TRBJ2-2, with a tentative D call TRBD1 (6 bases). The CDR3 is 16 amino acids. The germline V gene has CDR1 LGHNA and CDR2 YSLEER. With 0 bases removed from V and 5 bases from J, the gap between germline ends came to 13 bases. For the CDR3, the DNA is TGCGCCAGCAGCCAAGATAACAACAGGGAGACCGGGGAGCTGTTTTTT. It specifies CASSQDNNRETGELFF.

This clone showed up just once. The chain is built from TRBV24-1 and TRBJ1-4, with 7 nucleotides matching TRBD1. V trimming: 3 bases; J trimming: 10 bases; junction bases outside the gene matches: 4. The CDR3 has 13 residues. CDR1 KGHDR and CDR2 SFDVKD come from the germline V gene. The CDR3 region is CATSDEGQTKLFF. The CDR3 DNA reads TGTGCCACCAGTGATGAGGGACAGACAAAACTGTTTTTT.

The V call is TRBV6-4, the J call TRBJ2-2; D not resolved. Per the germline V gene, CDR1 is MRHNA and CDR2 is SNTAGT. The CDR3 spans 13 residues. Trimming removed 4 bases from V and 0 bases from J, with 3 bases in between. The CDR3 sequence is CASSATNTGELFF. The CDR3 DNA reads as TGTGCCAGCAGTGCAACGAACACCGGGGAGCTGTTTTTT.

This clone was seen only once. The chain has TRBV9 and TRBJ1-4; 9 bases map to TRBD1. The germline V gene encodes CDR1 SGDLS and CDR2 YYNGEE. The junction had 3 bases not matched to a gene; V was cut back by 3 bases and J by 6 bases. This CDR3 contains 14 residues. CDR3 in amino acids: CASSAGTGYEKLFF. The CDR3 DNA reads TGTGCCAGCAGCGCCGGGACAGGGTATGAAAAACTGTTTTTT.

This clone came up a few times. The chain links TRBV27 to TRBJ1-5; no firm D call. Germline values: CDR1 MNHEY, CDR2 SMNVEV (reference sequence). The CDR3 has 13 amino acids. Trimming took off 6 bases at V and 2 bases at J, with 8 bases between the two ends. As DNA, the CDR3 is TGTGCCAGCAGCGAGAGAGGCAATCAGCCCCAGCATTTT. Protein product: CASSERGNQPQHF.

This chain joins TRBV19 and TRBJ2-1; D uncertain. The CDR3 sequence is 12 residues long. V was cut by 1 base and J by 9 bases, with 7 bases left in between. Germline V gene sequence: CDR1 LNHDA, CDR2 SQIVND (reference sequence). Here the CDR3 reads CASSIGGTEQFF. In DNA, the CDR3 is TGTGCCAGTAGTATAGGAGGCACTGAGCAGTTCTTC.

Concerning this clone itself: A junction boundary mismatches the germline segment, possibly from a read error. V and J are TRBV7-8 and TRBJ2-3; D possibly corresponds to TRBD1 (6 bases). The CDR3 consists of 13 residues. Germline V gives CDR1 SGHVS, CDR2 FQNEAQ. The CDR3 coding sequence is TGTGCCAGCAGCCTGGACAGCAGAGATACGCAGTATTTT. Protein: CASSLDSRDTQYF. Based on the CDR3 plus reference TRBV7-8 and TRBJ2-3, the full variable domain is GAGVSQSPRYKVAKRGQDVALRCDPISGHVSLFWYQQALGQGPEFLTYFQNEAQLDKSGLPSDRFFAERPEGSVSTLKIQRTQQEDSAVYLCASSLDSRDTQYFGPGTRLTVL.

The V gene is TRBV9, the J gene TRBJ2-1, with D maybe TRBD2 (5 bases). Trimming stripped 4 bases from V and 5 bases from J, with 13 bases between. The CDR3 is made up of 14 amino acids. Germline loops: CDR1 SGDLS, CDR2 YYNGEE. The CDR3 is CASSPYGNHNEQFF. In DNA, the CDR3 is TGTGCCAGCAGCCCGTACGGGAACCACAATGAGCAGTTCTTC.

This chain uses TRBV19 with TRBJ2-2, with D possibly matching TRBD1 (6 bases). The CDR3 covers 12 residues. V was cut by 11 bases and J by 4 bases, with 11 bases left in between. Germline V gene data show CDR1 as LNHDA and CDR2 as SQIVND (reference sequence). CDR3 DNA sequence: TGTGCCGGACAGATCCCCACCGGGGAGCTGTTTTTT. It yields the protein CAGQIPTGELFF.

This chain links TRBV5-1 with TRBJ2-3; 7 nucleotides agree with TRBD1. There are 16 residues in the CDR3. V gave up 0 bases and J gave up 7 bases; unmatched junction bases: 11. Germline CDR1 SGHRS, CDR2 YFSETQ. The CDR3 DNA follows: TGCGCCAGCAGCTTGGATCCGGGACAGACCATGTATACGCAGTATTTT. It codes for CASSLDPGQTMYTQYF.

The chain couples TRBV5-1 to TRBJ2-5, with D perhaps matching TRBD2 (7 bases). Germline loops: CDR1 SGHRS, CDR2 YFSETQ. Trimming removed 0 bases at V and 6 bases at J, with 15 bases between. CDR3 size: 15 residues. Written as DNA, the CDR3 is TGCGCCAGCAGCTTGGGGTCGGGGGGCGGAAAGACCCAGTACTTC. It is translated as CASSLGSGGGKTQYF.

The rearrangement uses TRBV4-1 and TRBJ2-1; 11 bases fit TRBD2. Per the germline V gene, CDR1 is MGHRA and CDR2 is YSYEKL. The V and J ends lost 2 bases and 8 bases, in that order; junction bases with no gene match: 8. The CDR3 has 16 amino acids. Here the CDR3 DNA reads TGCGCCAGCAGCCAACTTGCTAGCGGGGGGTGGGATGAGCAGTTCTTC. It codes for CASSQLASGGWDEQFF.

Details on this clone: The junction departs from the called germline gene at one end, perhaps through a read error. DNA of the CDR3: TGTGCCAGTAGCCAAGGGACTAGCGGGGTTGATGCCTACAATGAGCAGTTCTTC. Translating it yields CASSQGTSGVDAYNEQFF. The chain employs TRBV4-2 and TRBJ2-1; 13 bases match TRBD2. CDR1 LGHNA and CDR2 YNFKEQ come from the germline V gene. The CDR3 length is 18 residues.

The chain couples TRBV9 to TRBJ2-1; 8 bases agree with TRBD2. V lost 0 bases to trimming and J lost 6 bases; unmatched junction nucleotides: 5. CDR1 is SGDLS and CDR2 is YYNGEE in the germline V gene. This CDR3 spans 15 amino acids. The CDR3 loop is CASSVVRGGGNEQFF. The CDR3 nucleotides are TGTGCCAGCAGCGTAGTACGGGGGGGCGGCAATGAGCAGTTCTTC.

The chain employs TRBV5-4 and TRBJ1-2; 10 bases fit TRBD1. The ends lost 3 bases at V and 5 bases at J; junction bases unmatched: 4. Germline V gene lookup returns CDR1 SGHNT and CDR2 YYREEE (reference sequence). The CDR3 is 14 residues long. The CDR3 DNA reads as TGTGCCAGCAGCTCGGACAGGGGGTTGTATGGCTACACCTTC. This sequence encodes CASSSDRGLYGYTF.

CDR3 nucleotide sequence: TGTGCCACCAGTGACCCAATTCAGGGAAACAATGGCTACACCTTC. Translated, it gives CATSDPIQGNNGYTF. The chain has TRBV24-1 and TRBJ1-2, with D maybe TRBD1 (5 bases). In germline, CDR1 is KGHDR, CDR2 SFDVKD. V was shortened by 4 bases and J by 6 bases, with 17 bases between the two germline ends. CDR3 length: 15 residues.

This chain uses TRBV6-2 or TRBV6-3 with TRBJ2-7; tentatively, D is TRBD1 (6 bases). Germline CDR1 reads MNHEY; CDR2 reads SVGEGT. CDR3 length: 15 amino acids. V was pared by 6 bases and J by 3 bases, with 18 bases between. The CDR3 sequence is CASSPMMGARYEQYF. CDR3 in DNA: TGTGCCAGCAGCCCTATGATGGGGGCGCGCTACGAGCAGTACTTC.

V gene TRBV18 combines with J gene TRBJ2-1; tentative D call: TRBD1 (6 bases). CDR3 length: 13 residues. V was clipped by 0 bases and J by 9 bases, with 9 bases between them. Looked up from germline, CDR1 is KGHSH and CDR2 is LQKENI. The CDR3 protein is CASSPPRTAEQFF. In DNA, the CDR3 is TGTGCCAGCTCACCACCGAGGACAGCTGAGCAGTTCTTC.

DNA of the CDR3: TGTGCCAGCAGCTTTAGCGGGGGACACCAAGAGACCCAGTACTTC. This codes for CASSFSGGHQETQYF. The gene calls are TRBV5-4 and TRBJ2-5; 9 bases map to TRBD2. V was clipped by 2 bases and J by 0 bases; unmatched bases: 2. The CDR3 sequence is 15 residues long. CDR1 and CDR2 (germline): SGHNT, YYREEE (reference sequence).

The chain carries TRBV3-1 (or the pseudogene TRBV3-2) and TRBJ1-2; perhaps TRBD1 as D (6 bases). The CDR3 is made up of 14 amino acids. In germline, CDR1 is LGHDT, CDR2 YNNKEL (reference sequence). The germline V and J ends were trimmed by 3 bases and 8 bases, with 16 bases remaining between them. The CDR3 loop reads CASSHPGPRGGYTF. CDR3 sequence (DNA): TGTGCCAGCAGCCACCCCGGGCCTAGGGGGGGCTACACCTTC.